The next 7 T cell receptor beta chains were all read from a single sample in a study of PD-1 blockade in classical Hodgkin lymphoma. The repertoire was sequenced with immunoSEQ multiplex PCR; TCRdb's copy has only in-frame clones and lacks some. The sample includes about 29,000 clones, around nine tenths seen only once; the top ten take approximately 6.3%. Patients all relapsed after autologous stem cell transplantation, and there was variation in brentuximab vedotin exposure. PBMCs, once thawed, yielded CD8+ T cells isolated by magnetic negative selection. Material: CD8+ T cells from blood, obtained at baseline. The receptors stem from a human donor with classical Hodgkin lymphoma.

The chain uses TRBV7-3 and TRBJ2-3; 7 positions agree with TRBD2. CDR3 length: 15 amino acids. J was trimmed by 2 bases and V by 5 bases; bases with no gene match: 7. CDR1 is SGHTA and CDR2 is FQGTGA in the germline V gene. The CDR3 sequence: CASSNLAGFTDTQYF. CDR3 nucleotide sequence: TGTGCCAGCAGCAACTTAGCGGGCTTCACAGATACGCAGTATTTT.

The chain uses TRBV6-5 and TRBJ1-2, with unresolved D. CDR1 and CDR2 from the germline V gene are MNHEY and SVGAGI. CDR3 size: 14 residues. Trimming removed 0 bases at V and 2 bases at J, with 7 bases between. CDR3 nucleotides: TGTGCCAGCAGTTACTCGGAACAAAACTATGGCTACACCTTC. Encoded protein: CASSYSEQNYGYTF.

The chain carries TRBV30 and TRBJ2-2; D unresolved. The germline V gene has CDR1 GTSNPN and CDR2 SVGIG (reference sequence). Trimming took 8 bases from V and 5 from J, leaving 6 bases between them. This CDR3 spans 10 amino acids. The CDR3 DNA follows: TGTGCCGCTGGGACCGGGGAGCTGTTTTTT. This codes for CAAGTGELFF.

This rearrangement joins TRBV29-1 to TRBJ2-7, with D hard to call. With 5 bases removed from V and 2 bases from J, the gap between germline ends came to 16 bases. CDR1 SQVTM and CDR2 ANQGSEA come from the germline V gene. CDR3 length: 14 amino acids. The CDR3 DNA follows: TGCAGCGTTCTTACTCCAGGTCAGACCTACGAGCAGTACTTC. Amino acids: CSVLTPGQTYEQYF.

This rearrangement joins TRBV5-6 to TRBJ2-1; tentatively, D is TRBD1 (6 bases). The CDR3 runs to 15 residues. The germline gives CDR1 SGHDT, CDR2 YYEEEE. Trimming stripped 0 bases from V and 7 bases from J, with 14 bases between. The CDR3 DNA follows: TGTGCCAGCAGCTTGGATCCCCGGGACAATAATGAGCAGTTCTTC. It codes for CASSLDPRDNNEQFF. Variable domain in full (rest from reference TRBV5-6 and TRBJ2-1): DAGVTQSPTHLIKTRGQQVTLRCSPKSGHDTVSWYQQALGQGPQFIFQYYEEEERQRGNFPDRFSGHQFPNYSSELNVNALLLGDSALYLCASSLDPRDNNEQFFGPGTRLTVL.

The CDR3 DNA reads as TGTGCCAGCAATCTCAAACTCCTTCCGGGACACCAAGCTAACTATGGCTACACCTTC. Its protein is CASNLKLLPGHQANYGYTF. The rearrangement uses TRBV28 and TRBJ1-2; a weak D match, TRBD1 (6 bases). The CDR3 length is 19 residues. Germline assignment: CDR1 MDHEN and CDR2 SYDVKM. V was cut by 7 bases and J by 0 bases, with 27 bases left in between.

Only one count was recorded for this clone. The rearrangement links TRBV13 to TRBJ2-7, with D perhaps assigned TRBD1 or TRBD2 (6 bases each). The CDR3 runs to 15 residues. Trimming left V 0 bases short and J 4 bases short, with 13 bases between. The germline V gene has CDR1 PRHDT and CDR2 FYEKMQ (reference sequence). The CDR3 DNA sequence: TGTGCCAGCAGCTTAGGCGGGGGCGCAGTGTACGAGCAGTACTTC. As protein: CASSLGGGAVYEQYF. The entire variable domain, with the rest obtained from reference TRBV13 and TRBJ2-7, is as follows: AAGVIQSPRHLIKEKRETATLKCYPIPRHDTVYWYQQGPGQDPQFLISFYEKMQSDKGSIPDRFSAQQFSDYHSELNMSSLELGDSALYFCASSLGGGAVYEQYFGPGTRLTVT.